This T cell receptor (beta chain) was found in a study of blood T cell repertoires in COVID-19. Background on the study: T cells, B-cell-depleted T cells, or PBMCs provided the cDNA or gDNA that served as material.

CDR3 length: 17 residues. The germline V and J ends were trimmed by 6 bases and 2 bases, with 20 bases remaining between them. In germline, CDR1 is MDHEN, CDR2 SYDVKM. Original data processing: Amplified reference gene primers provided the basis for estimating nucleated cell counts. The protocol was immunoSEQ multiplex PCR, while the TCRdb copy is restricted to in-frame clones and leaves out a portion. The V and J calls and clone size come from that table; D and trimming were worked out from the DNA. The table shows roughly 250,000 clones, with about 89% occurring only once. This TCR derives from a woman aged 18-29 years who had recovered from COVID-19. This chain joins TRBV28 and TRBJ1-5; possibly TRBD1 for D (6 bases). Sequenced input: PBMCs or T cells enriched from blood (not recorded which). The CDR3 loop reads CASSQSDQGYGNQPQHF. The CDR3 DNA follows: TGTGCCAGCAGCCAGTCGGACCAGGGGTATGGCAATCAGCCCCAGCATTTT. The complete variable domain, with remaining parts taken from reference TRBV28 and TRBJ1-5, reads DVKVTQSSRYLVKRTGEKVFLECVQDMDHENMFWYRQDPGLGLRLIYFSYDVKMKEKGDIPEGYSVSREKKERFSLILESASTNQTSMYLCASSQSDQGYGNQPQHFGDGTRLSIL.